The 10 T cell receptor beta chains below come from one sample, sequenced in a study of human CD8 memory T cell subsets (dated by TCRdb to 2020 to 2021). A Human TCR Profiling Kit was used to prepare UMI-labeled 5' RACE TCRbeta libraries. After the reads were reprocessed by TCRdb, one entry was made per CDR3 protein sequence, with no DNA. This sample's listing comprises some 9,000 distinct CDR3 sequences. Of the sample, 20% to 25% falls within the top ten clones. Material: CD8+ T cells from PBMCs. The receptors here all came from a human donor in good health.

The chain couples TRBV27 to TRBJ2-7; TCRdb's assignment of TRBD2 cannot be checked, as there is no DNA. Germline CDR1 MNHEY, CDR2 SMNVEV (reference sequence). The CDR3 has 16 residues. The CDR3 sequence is CASSLSTSGIPYEQYF.

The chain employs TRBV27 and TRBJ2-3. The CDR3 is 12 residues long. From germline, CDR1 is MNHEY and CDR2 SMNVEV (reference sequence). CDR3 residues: CASSWIGDTQYF.

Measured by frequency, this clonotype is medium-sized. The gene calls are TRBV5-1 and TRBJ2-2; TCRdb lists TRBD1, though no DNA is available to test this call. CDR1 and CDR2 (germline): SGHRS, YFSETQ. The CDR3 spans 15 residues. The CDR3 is CASSPRGPSAGELFF.

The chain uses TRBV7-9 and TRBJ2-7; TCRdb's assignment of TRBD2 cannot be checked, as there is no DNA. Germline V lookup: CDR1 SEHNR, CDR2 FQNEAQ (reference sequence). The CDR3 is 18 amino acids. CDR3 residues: CASSSRLAGATSSYEQYF.

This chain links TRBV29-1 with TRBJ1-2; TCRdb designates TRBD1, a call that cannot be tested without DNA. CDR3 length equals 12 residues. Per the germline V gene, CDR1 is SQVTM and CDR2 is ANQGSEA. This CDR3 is CSVDWGRGGYTF.

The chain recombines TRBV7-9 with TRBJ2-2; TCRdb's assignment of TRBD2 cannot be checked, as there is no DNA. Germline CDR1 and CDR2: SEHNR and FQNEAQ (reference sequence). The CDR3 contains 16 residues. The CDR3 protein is CASSLGGTSNTGELFF.

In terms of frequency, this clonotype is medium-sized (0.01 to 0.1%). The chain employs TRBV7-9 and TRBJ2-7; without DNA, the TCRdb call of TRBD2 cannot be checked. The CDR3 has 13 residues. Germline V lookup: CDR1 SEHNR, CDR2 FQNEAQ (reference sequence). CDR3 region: CASGITSGYEQYF.

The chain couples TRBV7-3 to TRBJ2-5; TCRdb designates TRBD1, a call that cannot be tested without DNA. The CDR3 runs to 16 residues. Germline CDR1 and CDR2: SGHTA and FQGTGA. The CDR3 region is CASSLGSGRPLETQYF.

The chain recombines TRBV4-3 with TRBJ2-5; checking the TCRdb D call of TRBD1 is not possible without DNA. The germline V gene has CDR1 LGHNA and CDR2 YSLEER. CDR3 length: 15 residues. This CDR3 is CASSQGEDRRETQYF.

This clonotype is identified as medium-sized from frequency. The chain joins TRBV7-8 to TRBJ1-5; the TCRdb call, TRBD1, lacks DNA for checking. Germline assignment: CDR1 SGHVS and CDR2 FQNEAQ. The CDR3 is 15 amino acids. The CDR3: CASSLRTQPGGTQHF.